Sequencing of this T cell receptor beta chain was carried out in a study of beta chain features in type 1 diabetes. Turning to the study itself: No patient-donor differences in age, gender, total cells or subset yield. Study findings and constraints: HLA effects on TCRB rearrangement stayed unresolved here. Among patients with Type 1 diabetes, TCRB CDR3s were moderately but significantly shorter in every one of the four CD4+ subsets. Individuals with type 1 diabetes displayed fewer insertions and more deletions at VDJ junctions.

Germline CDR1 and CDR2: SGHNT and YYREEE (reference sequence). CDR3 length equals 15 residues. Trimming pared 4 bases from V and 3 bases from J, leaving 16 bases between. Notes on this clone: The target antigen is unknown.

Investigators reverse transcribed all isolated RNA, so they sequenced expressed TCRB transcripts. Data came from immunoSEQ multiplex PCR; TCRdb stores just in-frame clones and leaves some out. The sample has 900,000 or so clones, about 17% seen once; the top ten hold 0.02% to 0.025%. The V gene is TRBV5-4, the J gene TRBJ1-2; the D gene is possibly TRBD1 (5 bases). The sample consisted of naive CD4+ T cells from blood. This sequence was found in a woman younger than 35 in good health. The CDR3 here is CASSPGTRGHYGYTF. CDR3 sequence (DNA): TGTGCCAGCAGCCCAGGGACCCGCGGGCACTATGGCTACACCTTC. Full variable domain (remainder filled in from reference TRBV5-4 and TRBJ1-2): ETGVTQSPTHLIKTRGQQVTLRCSSQSGHNTVSWYQQALGQGPQFIFQYYREEENGRGNFPPRFSGLQFPNYSSELNVNALELDDSALYLCASSPGTRGHYGYTFGSGTRLTVV.